Shown below are 5 T cell receptor beta chains from a single sample sequenced in a study of cytomegalovirus exposure and HLA in healthy donors. PCR was performed using 60 Vbeta and 13 Jbeta primers. Repertoires were generated with immunoSEQ multiplex PCR, while TCRdb's copy carries only in-frame clones and drops some. The repertoire holds around 120,000 clones, with approximately 85% as singletons. Material: PBMCs. These receptors were taken from a male donor in good health and CMV-seropositive.

This clone was recorded a few times. The chain joins TRBV7-8 to TRBJ2-1, with a tentative D call TRBD1 (5 bases). The V gene's germline CDR1 is SGHVS and CDR2 FQNEAQ. This CDR3 has 14 amino acids. Trimming took off 7 bases at V and 8 bases at J, with 18 bases between the two ends. In DNA form, the CDR3 reads TGTGCCAGCACCCTCAGGGCCTCAGGTGATGAGCAGTTCTTC. It codes for CASTLRASGDEQFF.

The CDR3 sequence: CATSRGGQGVFGEKLFF. The DNA for the CDR3 is TGTGCCACCAGCAGAGGAGGACAGGGCGTCTTTGGCGAAAAACTGTTTTTT. The chain couples TRBV15 to TRBJ1-4, with 8 positions matching TRBD1. The CDR3 extends over 17 amino acids. V shed 1 base, J shed 8 bases, and the junction held 12 bases outside the gene matches. Germline V gene lookup returns CDR1 LNHNV and CDR2 YYDKDF (reference sequence).

This sequence joins TRBV15 and TRBJ2-5, with D unclear. V lost 3 bases and J 1 base, leaving 6 bases between the germline ends. The germline CDR1 and CDR2 sequences are LNHNV and YYDKDF (reference sequence). This CDR3 region has 13 residues. CDR3 loop: CATSSKLQETQYF. In DNA, the CDR3 is TGTGCCACCAGCAGTAAACTCCAAGAGACCCAGTACTTC.

This chain joins TRBV18 and TRBJ1-5, with 9 positions matching TRBD1. Per germline, CDR1 KGHSH and CDR2 LQKENI. V was clipped by 4 bases and J by 5 bases; unmatched bases: 9. The length of the CDR3 is 16 residues. The CDR3 is CASSQGTGSVYQPQHF. The CDR3 region has the DNA TGTGCCAGCTCACAAGGGACAGGGTCTGTGTATCAGCCCCAGCATTTT.

The chain employs TRBV27 and TRBJ2-7; D not resolved. V dropped 4 bases and J dropped 3 bases, with 10 bases sitting between them. The germline V gene has CDR1 MNHEY and CDR2 SMNVEV (reference sequence). This CDR3 is built from 13 residues. The CDR3 spells CASSYVTGYEQYF. CDR3 nucleotide sequence: TGTGCCAGCAGTTACGTCACCGGCTACGAGCAGTACTTC.